This TCR beta chain was sequenced during a study of cytomegalovirus exposure and HLA in healthy donors. PCR primers comprised 60 Vbeta and 13 Jbeta primers. In the authors' workflow: About 11 million of the 80 million or so unique TCR beta chains counted in a later analysis were shared. Sequencing used immunoSEQ multiplex PCR; TCRdb keeps in-frame clones, though not all of them. The D gene and trimming were derived from the DNA, and the V and J assignments and clone size from that table. The table has 120,000 or so clones, about 80% seen once. Germline lookup yields CDR1 SGDLS and CDR2 YYNGEE. The CDR3 sequence is 17 residues long. V gave up 4 bases and J gave up 0 bases; unmatched junction bases: 8.

The clonotype originates from a man aged 25-45 years in good health and CMV-seronegative. The chain combines TRBV9 with TRBJ2-1, with 9 bases that match TRBD1. The sample taken for sequencing was PBMCs. CDR3 nucleotides: TGTGCCAGCAGCAACCGGGACAGGGCTAGCTCCTACAATGAGCAGTTCTTC. Protein sequence: CASSNRDRASSYNEQFF. Full variable domain (remainder filled in from reference TRBV9 and TRBJ2-1): DSGVTQTPKHLITATGQRVTLRCSPRSGDLSVYWYQQSLDQGLQFLIQYYNGEERAKGNILERFSAQQFPDLHSELNLSSLELGDSALYFCASSNRDRASSYNEQFFGPGTRLTVL.